This paragraph reports one T cell receptor beta chain. This clonotype has ten or more counts. No antigen is known for it. Base qualities are not recorded, but no much larger clone differs from it by a single base. The germline V gene encodes CDR1 SGDLS and CDR2 YYNGEE. Trimming costs V 1 base and J 2 bases, and their ends lie 10 bases apart. The CDR3 runs 14 residues from the cysteine to the phenylalanine. The retained sequence is limited to the CDR3, 42 bases, with the frame set at the first base. The data were obtained in a study of CD8 T cells in ankylosing spondylitis (dated by TCRdb to about 2017). Regarding the study in general: The study profiled T cell receptor beta repertoires in healthy donors and ankylosing spondylitis patients to find disease-linked TCR variants. Samples of peripheral blood were taken, and for ankylosing spondylitis patients, synovial fluid was collected as well. In total, the full study cohort was made up of 85 to 140 healthy donors and roughly 27 ankylosing spondylitis patients. Broader findings and caveats from the paper: The disease-linked clones showed a CD8+ phenotype and occurred at relatively low frequencies in peripheral blood. Some of the motif variants had been reported before in the synovial fluid and blood of reactive arthritis patients, a finding that suggests common disease-initiation mechanisms. Significant enrichment of the disease-linked clones was reported in matched synovial fluid samples from ankylosing spondylitis patients. Blood from ankylosing spondylitis patients appeared to be characterized by a TCR beta motif made up of 8 or 9 highly homologous amino acid variants.

The data were produced on an Illumina HiSeq 2500. TCR beta libraries were prepared by quantitative 5'-RACE with molecular barcodes. The original methods were these. To identify disease-linked TCR variants, a new computational method was used, one built on a probabilistic model of VDJ rearrangement. TCRdb passed the public sequencing reads through fastp at Q25 and MiXCR, retaining productive beta sequences. Entries that share a CDR3 protein sequence are merged under the most common genes and DNA. These V and J calls are TCRdb output, not the study's own analysis. Within this sample are tens of thousands of distinct CDR3 sequences, with 2.7% of them counted one time only. The ten largest clones add up to 4.6% of the sample.

The origin of this receptor is a male donor with ankylosing spondylitis or in good health (not recorded which). Input material: blood, either unsorted or a sorted T cell fraction (not recorded which). The V and J genes are TRBV9 and TRBJ2-7, with the identity of the D gene unclear. The CDR3 has the sequence CASSVQVGPYEQYF. The nucleotide sequence reads TGTGCCAGCAGCGTACAGGTAGGGCCCTACGAGCAGTACTTC.